The subject of this entry is one T cell receptor (beta chain). The data stem from a study of blood T cell repertoires in COVID-19. Overall study context: Samples came from the United States, Italy and Spain, spanning acute and convalescent COVID-19. Sources were T cells, B-cell-depleted T cells, or PBMCs; the material itself was cDNA or gDNA.

How the authors handled the data: Scientists estimated how many nucleated cells there were by amplifying reference gene primers. Libraries were prepared by immunoSEQ multiplex PCR; TCRdb keeps only in-frame clonotypes and omits some of them. V, J and clone size are those of that table, while D and trimming were read from the DNA. The sample carries some 200,000 clones, under 90% recorded once. V lost 5 bases to trimming and J lost 5 bases; unmatched junction nucleotides: 11. Germline V gene sequence: CDR1 LNHDA, CDR2 SQIVND (reference sequence). There are 15 residues in the CDR3. The sequence derives from an elderly man with acute or convalescent COVID-19. The specimen sequenced was peripheral blood. The V gene is TRBV19, the J gene TRBJ2-5; 7 bases line up with TRBD1. The CDR3 loop is CASSRRTGIMETQYF. CDR3 nucleotide sequence: TGTGCCAGTAGTCGTCGGACAGGTATTATGGAGACCCAGTACTTC.